Each of the 21 T cell receptor beta chains below was sequenced from the same sample in a study of control samples from healthy donors and cancer patients. Some clones are missing from TCRdb's copy, which holds only in-frame ones; the method was immunoSEQ multiplex PCR. The table lists 130,000 or so clones, over 80% of them singletons, with roughly 1.9% in the top ten. Sequencing was performed on blood. Source of these receptors: a woman between 50 and 59 years old in good health.

The gene calls are TRBV6-5 and TRBJ2-6; perhaps D is TRBD1 or TRBD2 (7 bases each). The V end was cut by 10 bases, the J end by 0 bases, with 10 bases between. This CDR3 has 14 amino acids. The germline V gene encodes CDR1 MNHEY and CDR2 SVGAGI. CDR3 nucleotide sequence: TGTGCCACCAGGGGGGGCTCTGGGGCCAACGTCCTGACTTTC. This sequence encodes CATRGGSGANVLTF.

This clone was picked up one time. V is TRBV21-1 and J is TRBJ2-5; the table names TRBD2, a call not compared with the DNA. TRBV21-1 is a documented pseudogene. The CDR3 has 16 amino acids. The CDR3 loop is CASSPKLAGSQETQYF. The DNA of the CDR3 is TGTGCCAGCAGCCCAAAACTAGCGGGGAGCCAAGAGACCCAGTACTTC.

The chain links TRBV24-1 to TRBJ1-5, with D possibly TRBD1 on 5 matching bases. The CDR3 is 15 amino acids. Looked up from germline, CDR1 is KGHDR and CDR2 is SFDVKD. V lost 4 bases, J lost 0 bases, and 9 bases lay in between. In nucleotides, the CDR3 is TGTGCCACCAGTGACGGGACCCATAGCAATCAGCCCCAGCATTTT. It specifies CATSDGTHSNQPQHF.

Only one count was recorded for this clone. The chain carries TRBV5-1 and TRBJ1-1; no firm D call. Trimming stripped 4 bases from V and 1 base from J, with 14 bases between. The CDR3 totals 15 residues. CDR1 and CDR2 from the germline V gene are SGHRS and YFSETQ. Here the CDR3 reads CASSPVGERNTEAFF. CDR3 DNA: TGCGCCAGCAGCCCAGTCGGGGAAAGGAACACTGAAGCTTTCTTT.

The chain joins TRBV9 to TRBJ1-2; 11 bases align to TRBD1. The CDR3 spans 14 residues. CDR1 is SGDLS, CDR2 YYNGEE, per germline. With 4 bases clipped from V and 5 bases from J, the junction kept 4 bases outside the gene matches. The CDR3 DNA sequence: TGTGCCAGCAGCCACGGGACAGGGGGGTATGGCTACACCTTC. This codes for CASSHGTGGYGYTF.

This clone showed up just once. The CDR3 loop is CASSFLSGGDGYTF. DNA of the CDR3: TGTGCCAGCAGCTTTCTCTCAGGGGGGGACGGCTACACCTTC. V gene TRBV5-4 combines with J gene TRBJ1-2; 7 positions agree with TRBD1. Germline V gene data show CDR1 as SGHNT and CDR2 as YYREEE (reference sequence). This CDR3 has 14 amino acids. V shed 2 bases, J shed 8 bases, and the junction held 9 bases outside the gene matches.

CDR3 residues: CASSFNGVNSGANVLTF. The CDR3 DNA reads as TGTGCCAGCAGTTTCAATGGGGTAAATTCTGGGGCCAACGTCCTGACTTTC. The rearrangement uses TRBV27 and TRBJ2-6; D gene unclear. Germline V gene sequence: CDR1 MNHEY, CDR2 SMNVEV (reference sequence). The CDR3 runs to 17 residues. Trimming stripped 3 bases from V and 1 base from J, with 13 bases between.

The V gene is TRBV5-1, the J gene TRBJ1-2; possibly TRBD1 for D (5 bases). Germline CDR1 and CDR2: SGHRS and YFSETQ. The CDR3 is made up of 13 amino acids. V lost 4 bases and J 4 bases, leaving 11 bases between the germline ends. CDR3: CASSRDSVYGYTF. DNA of the CDR3: TGCGCCAGCAGCCGAGACAGTGTCTATGGCTACACCTTC.

V is TRBV3-1 (or the pseudogene TRBV3-2) and J is TRBJ1-6; TRBD1 agrees at 8 bases. The CDR3 loop spans 15 amino acids. The germline V gene has CDR1 LGHDT and CDR2 YNNKEL (reference sequence). The J segment lost 9 bases and the V segment lost 4 bases, leaving 8 bases of the junction unmatched. The CDR3 bases are TGTGCCAGCAGCCTAGGACAGGGTGGACGTTCACCCCTCCACTTT. Translation: CASSLGQGGRSPLHF.

This chain uses TRBV6-4 with TRBJ2-2, with a tentative D call TRBD1 (7 bases). CDR3 size: 17 residues. CDR1 and CDR2 from the germline V gene are MRHNA and SNTAGT. Trimming cost V 7 bases and J 4 bases, with 22 bases left between them. CDR3 DNA: TGTGCCAGCACCCCGTCCAGCGGGCAGGGGGGCACCGGGGAGCTGTTTTTT. This gives the protein CASTPSSGQGGTGELFF.

J is TRBJ2-7 and V is TRBV9, with a possible D match to TRBD1 (6 bases). Trimming stripped 0 bases from V and 4 bases from J, with 11 bases between. The CDR3 has 14 residues. Germline-derived CDR1 and CDR2 are SGDLS and YYNGEE. The CDR3 protein is CASSVATGSYEQYF. CDR3 in DNA: TGTGCCAGCAGCGTAGCTACAGGGTCTTACGAGCAGTACTTC.

The chain employs TRBV4-2 and TRBJ2-7; D may be TRBD1 (5 bases). CDR1 and CDR2 from the germline V gene are LGHNA and YNFKEQ. With 0 bases removed from V and 5 bases from J, the gap between germline ends came to 11 bases. This CDR3 spans 14 amino acids. The CDR3 DNA is TGTGCCAGCAGCCAAGACAGGGCTATGAACGAGCAGTACTTC. Amino acids: CASSQDRAMNEQYF.

This clone occurred a few times. The chain recombines TRBV7-2 with TRBJ2-3; TRBD2 matches 10 bases. Germline trimming cut 3 bases from V and 1 base from J; bases unmatched to any gene: 1. CDR3 length: 15 residues. Germline V gives CDR1 SGHTA, CDR2 FQGNSA. CDR3 DNA sequence: TGTGCCAGCAGCTTGACTAGCGGGCGCACAGATACGCAGTATTTT. Its protein is CASSLTSGRTDTQYF.

The J gene is TRBJ1-1, the V gene TRBV27; possible D gene TRBD1, 6 bases. Germline V gene lookup returns CDR1 MNHEY and CDR2 SMNVEV (reference sequence). CDR3 length: 14 amino acids. V was clipped by 6 bases and J by 6 bases, with 17 bases between them. The chain's CDR3 is CASSLQGGSAEAFF. The CDR3 nucleotides read TGTGCCAGCAGCCTACAGGGAGGGAGCGCTGAAGCTTTCTTT.

This sequence joins TRBV19 and TRBJ2-3; D remains unclear. Per germline, CDR1 LNHDA and CDR2 SQIVND (reference sequence). This CDR3 is built from 15 residues. Deletions cut 2 bases from V and 0 bases from J, with 9 bases between. The DNA for the CDR3 is TGTGCCAGTAGTATAAGACGGCAAAGCACAGATACGCAGTATTTT. Translation: CASSIRRQSTDTQYF.

The V call is TRBV11-2, the J call TRBJ2-7, with a possible D match to TRBD2 (8 bases). CDR3 size: 15 residues. The germline V and J ends were trimmed by 3 bases and 2 bases, with 14 bases remaining between them. Germline CDR1 reads SGHAT; CDR2 reads FQNNGV. CDR3 in amino acids: CASSFSGDRAYEQYF. The CDR3 DNA reads as TGTGCCAGCAGCTTTAGCGGGGACAGAGCCTACGAGCAGTACTTC. The full variable domain, rest sourced from reference TRBV11-2 and TRBJ2-7, is EAGVAQSPRYKIIEKRQSVAFWCNPISGHATLYWYQQILGQGPKLLIQFQNNGVVDDSQLPKDRFSAERLKGVDSTLKIQPAKLEDSAVYLCASSFSGDRAYEQYFGPGTRLTVT.

The chain links TRBV5-1 to TRBJ1-2, with D tentatively TRBD1 (5 bases). V lost 0 bases and J lost 3, with 12 bases in between. The CDR3 is made up of 15 amino acids. CDR1 is SGHRS and CDR2 is YFSETQ in the germline V gene. In DNA form, the CDR3 reads TGCGCCAGCAGCTTGGAAGGCAGGGTACACTATGGCTACACCTTC. This codes for CASSLEGRVHYGYTF.

The V and J genes are TRBV2 and TRBJ1-2; no clear D gene. CDR1 SNHLY and CDR2 FYNNEI come from the germline V gene. V lost 7 bases and J lost 6, with 18 bases in between. CDR3 length: 14 amino acids. The CDR3 nucleotides are TGTGCCAGCACCAACGAGGCGGTAGTCCATGGCTACACCTTC. Protein product: CASTNEAVVHGYTF.

This clone was detected once. The chain employs TRBV4-2 and TRBJ1-4, with D unresolved. This CDR3 has 16 amino acids. V lost 0 bases and J lost 8, with 16 bases in between. Germline V CDR1 and CDR2: LGHNA, YNFKEQ. DNA of the CDR3: TGTGCCAGCAGCCAAGACCCCCAGGCAGGAGGGGAAAAACTGTTTTTT. Translated: CASSQDPQAGGEKLFF.

This chain connects TRBV27 to TRBJ2-7; D may correspond to TRBD1 or TRBD2 (5 bases each). This CDR3 contains 14 residues. Germline V gene data show CDR1 as MNHEY and CDR2 as SMNVEV (reference sequence). V lost 5 bases and J 2 bases, leaving 13 bases between the germline ends. The CDR3 is CASSPGTSTYEQYF. The DNA of the CDR3 is TGTGCCAGCAGTCCCGGGACCTCTACCTACGAGCAGTACTTC.

The chain combines TRBV5-6 with TRBJ1-6, with TRBD1 identical over 9 bases. The V gene's germline CDR1 is SGHDT and CDR2 YYEEEE. The CDR3 has 14 amino acids. The J segment lost 7 bases and the V segment lost 2 bases, leaving 1 base of the junction unmatched. The DNA of the CDR3 is TGTGCCAGCAGCTTCGGACAGGGGAATTCACCCCTCCACTTT. As protein: CASSFGQGNSPLHF.